The 26 T cell receptor beta chains listed next were all sequenced from one sample in a study of T cell repertoires in cytomegalovirus infection. One entry per CDR3 protein results from TCRdb running MiXCR on the reads. Altogether hundreds of thousands of distinct CDR3 sequences are present, around 31% being singletons, with the ten largest covering roughly an eighth. No cognate antigen is known for these TCRs. Source: cultured CD8+ T cells from PBMCs, taken from culture after CMV antigen stimulation. These receptors came from a human donor in good health (CMV status not recorded). Some clones in this sample may be carry-over from other donors' samples.

The J gene is TRBJ2-2, the V gene TRBV10-3, with TRBD1 identical over 8 bases. Germline trimming cut 6 bases from V and 2 bases from J; bases unmatched to any gene: 8. The germline CDR1 and CDR2 sequences are ENHRY and SYGVKD. The CDR3 extends over 16 amino acids. CDR3 residues: CAIRGDRGENTGELFF. The CDR3 DNA reads TGTGCCATCAGAGGAGACAGGGGAGAAAACACCGGGGAGCTGTTTTTT.

V usage is TRBV6-1 and J usage is TRBJ2-1; D gene unclear. Germline lookup yields CDR1 MNHNS and CDR2 SASEGT. Trimming stripped 4 bases from V and 9 bases from J, with 19 bases between. This CDR3 has 15 residues. CDR3 in amino acids: CASSGLAPEVFEQFF. The CDR3 bases are TGTGCCAGCAGTGGCCTGGCCCCTGAGGTTTTTGAGCAGTTCTTC.

The chain is built from TRBV6-2 or TRBV6-3 and TRBJ2-7; 7 bases agree with TRBD2. Germline V gene sequence: CDR1 MNHEY, CDR2 SVGEGT. This CDR3 is built from 14 residues. V gave up 2 bases and J gave up 2 bases; unmatched junction bases: 3. This chain's CDR3 is CASSYHGGTYEQYV. The CDR3 DNA follows: TGTGCCAGCAGTTACCACGGGGGGACCTACGAGCAGTACGTC.

This chain links TRBV7-9 with TRBJ2-7, with a weak D call TRBD1 (7 bases). Germline values: CDR1 SEHNR, CDR2 FQNEAQ (reference sequence). There are 14 residues in the CDR3. V lost 1 base and J 3 bases, leaving 10 bases between the germline ends. This chain's CDR3 is CASSLGQGGYEQYV. The CDR3 nucleotides read TGTGCCAGCAGCTTAGGGCAGGGGGGCTACGAGCAGTACGTC.

V usage is TRBV23-1 and J usage is TRBJ1-5, with TRBD1 as a possible D gene (5 bases). TRBV23-1 is an open reading frame, and its role is uncertain. The CDR3 spans 14 residues. The V and J ends lost 0 bases and 7 bases respectively, with 10 bases between them. The chain's CDR3 is CASSQSKRGQPQHF. Written as DNA, the CDR3 is TGCGCCAGCAGTCAATCAAAGAGGGGACAGCCCCAGCATTTT.

This clonotype was counted ten times or more. The rearrangement joins TRBV7-8 to TRBJ2-1; D call uncertain. The CDR3 length is 13 residues. V was shortened by 3 bases and J by 6 bases, with 9 bases between the two germline ends. Germline V gene sequence: CDR1 SGHVS, CDR2 FQNEAQ. CDR3 in DNA: TGTGCCAGCAGCTTGGACCCCCCCAATGAGCAGTTCTTC. This codes for CASSLDPPNEQFF. Based on the CDR3 plus reference TRBV7-8 and TRBJ2-1, the full variable domain is GAGVSQSPRYKVAKRGQDVALRCDPISGHVSLFWYQQALGQGPEFLTYFQNEAQLDKSGLPSDRFFAERPEGSVSTLKIQRTQQEDSAVYLCASSLDPPNEQFFGPGTRLTVL.

A few counts support this clonotype. The chain recombines TRBV9 with TRBJ2-3; 13 nucleotides agree with TRBD2. This CDR3 has 15 amino acids. Looked up from germline, CDR1 is SGDLS and CDR2 is YYNGEE. V lost 6 bases to trimming and J lost 10 bases; unmatched junction nucleotides: 11. The CDR3 DNA reads as TGTGCCAGCACCCGGACTAGCGGGGGCTTGGCGGCGCAGTATTTT. Translation gives CASTRTSGGLAAQYF.

There are a few counts of this clonotype. The V and J genes are TRBV7-2 and TRBJ1-1; tentatively, D is TRBD1 (5 bases). V gave up 0 bases and J gave up 6 bases, with 14 bases separating them. Germline loops: CDR1 SGHTA, CDR2 FQGNSA. The CDR3 has 15 residues. The CDR3, as DNA: TGTGCCAGCAGCTTAGCGTCAGGGTTTGGGGCTGAAGCTTTCTTT. Translated, it gives CASSLASGFGAEAFF.

This chain links TRBV7-9 with TRBJ1-2, with a possible D match to TRBD1 (5 bases). Trimming pared 5 bases from V and 1 base from J, leaving 26 bases between. Germline loops: CDR1 SEHNR, CDR2 FQNEAQ (reference sequence). This CDR3 contains 19 residues. The CDR3 nucleotides read TGTGCCAGCAGCGGCCCCGACCCGGGACGTAAAGACGTTAACTATGGCTACACCTTC. Its protein product is CASSGPDPGRKDVNYGYTF.

This clonotype was detected a few times. The chain employs TRBV28 and TRBJ1-5; D not certain. From germline, CDR1 is MDHEN and CDR2 SYDVKM. Trimming took off 4 bases at V and 3 bases at J, with 13 bases between the two ends. The CDR3 extends over 15 amino acids. Written as DNA, the CDR3 is TGTGCCAGCAGTTCCCTCCGGGAGATCAATCAGCCCCAGCATTTT. This translates into CASSSLREINQPQHF.

The chain has TRBV20-1 and TRBJ2-3; the D gene is possibly TRBD2 (6 bases). CDR1 and CDR2 (germline): DFQATT, SNEGSKA (reference sequence). This CDR3 is built from 16 residues. Trimming removed 5 bases from V and 2 bases from J, with 20 bases in between. The CDR3 sequence is CSASGTPKVTTDTQYF. Here the CDR3 DNA reads TGCAGTGCTTCCGGGACTCCTAAAGTTACCACAGATACGCAGTATTTT.

This clonotype turned up a few times. This chain uses TRBV2 with TRBJ2-1; 7 nucleotides agree with TRBD2. V gave up 6 bases and J gave up 3 bases; unmatched junction bases: 11. The germline gives CDR1 SNHLY, CDR2 FYNNEI. CDR3 length: 16 residues. The CDR3 DNA sequence: TGTGCCAGCAGACACAGGAGCGAGCGGGGCTACAATGAGCAGTTCTTC. Translation gives CASRHRSERGYNEQFF.

The chain links TRBV5-8 to TRBJ1-5; perhaps TRBD1 as D (5 bases). The CDR3 sequence is 17 residues long. V lost 2 bases to trimming and J lost 0 bases, with 15 bases between them. Germline V lookup: CDR1 SGHTS, CDR2 YDEGEE. The CDR3 DNA reads TGTGCCAGCAGCTTTCAGTTCCTCAGGGATAGCAATCAGCCCCAGCATTTT. Encoded protein: CASSFQFLRDSNQPQHF.

This clonotype was counted between two and nine times. The V call is TRBV19, the J call TRBJ2-3; a weak D match, TRBD2 (6 bases). Germline V gives CDR1 LNHDA, CDR2 SQIVND (reference sequence). V was cut by 7 bases and J by 8 bases, with 22 bases left in between. The CDR3 has 15 residues. CDR3 in DNA: TGTGCCAGTACCGCCGTACGGGCCGGGGGAGCTACGCAGTATTTT. Translation gives CASTAVRAGGATQYF.

This clonotype has at least ten counts. The V call is TRBV7-2, the J call TRBJ1-2; D gene unclear. The CDR3 contains 12 residues. Germline CDR1 is SGHTA and CDR2 is FQGNSA. V lost 2 bases and J lost 5, with 6 bases in between. CDR3: CASSLMVYGYTF. The CDR3 DNA sequence: TGTGCCAGCAGCTTAATGGTTTATGGCTACACCTTC.

This clonotype was counted many times. The rearrangement links TRBV6-6 to TRBJ1-5; D gene ambiguous. The CDR3 consists of 16 residues. Germline lookup yields CDR1 MNHNY and CDR2 SVGAGI (reference sequence). V dropped 0 bases and J dropped 0 bases, with 9 bases sitting between them. DNA of the CDR3: TGTGCCAGCAGTTACTCACCCCAGGTTAGCAATCAGCCCCAGCATTTT. This encodes CASSYSPQVSNQPQHF.

This clonotype has just a few counts. The chain couples TRBV20-1 to TRBJ2-5; TRBD2 might be the D (6 bases). Germline loops: CDR1 DFQATT, CDR2 SNEGSKA (reference sequence). V was shortened by 6 bases and J by 5 bases, with 34 bases between the two germline ends. The CDR3 covers 19 residues. Here the CDR3 reads CSAILARDGGLIGMETQYF. The CDR3 DNA reads TGCAGTGCAATCCTTGCCCGGGACGGAGGACTAATTGGGATGGAGACCCAGTACTTC.

The chain employs TRBV29-1 and TRBJ1-1; D is perhaps TRBD1 (5 bases). In germline, CDR1 is SQVTM, CDR2 ANQGSEA. Trimming stripped 0 bases from V and 0 bases from J, with 20 bases between. The length of the CDR3 is 18 residues. The CDR3 nucleotides are TGCAGCGTTGAAGATAGAGCGGAGGGACTTTACATGAACACTGAAGCTTTCTTT. It is translated as CSVEDRAEGLYMNTEAFF.

This chain connects TRBV19 to TRBJ1-4; D ambiguous. This CDR3 spans 17 amino acids. CDR1 is LNHDA, CDR2 SQIVND, per germline (reference sequence). The V end was cut by 4 bases, the J end by 0 bases, with 15 bases between. The CDR3 DNA reads TGTGCCAGTAGTACGTTTGATGGGTTTGCAACTAATGAAAAACTGTTTTTT. Translating gives CASSTFDGFATNEKLFF.

The chain carries TRBV24-1 and TRBJ2-5, with D possibly being TRBD2 (6 bases). CDR3 length: 13 amino acids. The V end lost 7 bases, the J end lost 5 bases, and 13 bases lay between the germline ends. The V gene's germline CDR1 is KGHDR and CDR2 SFDVKD. The CDR3, as DNA: TGTGCCACCAGCGAGAGGACTATGGAGACCCAGTACTTC. It is translated as CATSERTMETQYF.

This clonotype has a handful of counts. V usage is TRBV5-1 and J usage is TRBJ2-2, with D possibly being TRBD1 or TRBD2 (5 bases each). The V and J ends lost 2 bases and 6 bases respectively, with 20 bases between them. Germline V gene sequence: CDR1 SGHRS, CDR2 YFSETQ. This CDR3 is 17 amino acids long. CDR3 sequence (DNA): TGCGCCAGCAGCTTAGCCCCGAGGGGCCTTCCCCCCGGGGAGCTGTTTTTT. Its protein product is CASSLAPRGLPPGELFF.

The rearrangement joins TRBV6-1 to TRBJ1-2; a weak D match, TRBD1 (5 bases). CDR1 and CDR2 (germline): MNHNS, SASEGT. This CDR3 has 17 residues. The germline V and J ends were trimmed by 5 bases and 4 bases, with 23 bases remaining between them. CDR3 loop: CASSSGGPLQTSYGYTF. The CDR3 DNA reads as TGTGCCAGCAGTAGTGGGGGACCGCTCCAAACTAGCTATGGCTACACCTTC.

V and J are TRBV6-6 and TRBJ2-3; 7 bases are shared with TRBD1. The germline gives CDR1 MNHNY, CDR2 SVGAGI (reference sequence). Trimming took 2 bases from V and 5 from J; bases not matched to a gene: 10. The CDR3 runs to 16 residues. CDR3 sequence (DNA): TGTGCCAGCAGTTACGTCGACAGGGAAGGGATAGATACGCAGTATTTT. As protein: CASSYVDREGIDTQYF.

The chain has TRBV2 and TRBJ1-2; 10 nucleotides line up with TRBD1. The CDR3 has 11 amino acids. Germline V gene lookup returns CDR1 SNHLY and CDR2 FYNNEI. The V and J ends lost 8 bases and 8 bases, in that order; junction bases with no gene match: 2. CDR3 coding DNA: TGTGCCAGCGTGACAGGGGGCGGCTACACCTTC. Translating gives CASVTGGGYTF.

The chain couples TRBV11-2 to TRBJ1-4; D remains ambiguous. V was trimmed by 1 base and J by 4 bases, leaving 10 bases between them. Germline V gene data show CDR1 as SGHAT and CDR2 as FQNNGV. The CDR3 totals 15 residues. The CDR3 here is CASSLGRRLNEKLFF. The CDR3 DNA is TGTGCCAGCAGCTTAGGAAGACGGCTTAATGAAAAACTGTTTTTT.

The chain recombines TRBV14 with TRBJ1-1; maybe TRBD1 (5 bases). V lost 1 base, J lost 7 bases, and 13 bases lay in between. The germline V gene encodes CDR1 SGHDN and CDR2 FVKESK. The CDR3 is made up of 14 amino acids. For the CDR3, the DNA is TGTGCCAGCAGCCAAGGAAGAGGGACCGGTGAAGCTTTCTTT. It translates to CASSQGRGTGEAFF.